This T cell receptor (beta chain) came from a study of blood T cell repertoires in COVID-19. Whole-study context: Donors in the United States, Italy and Spain gave samples during acute or convalescent COVID-19.

Trimming removed 7 bases from V and 1 base from J; junction bases left unmatched: 5. Germline CDR1 SGHRS, CDR2 YFSETQ. The CDR3 covers 14 residues. Each recovered donor of Cohort 3 presented with two negative PCRs, clearance, or symptom resolution. Method: immunoSEQ multiplex PCR; TCRdb's copy keeps in-frame clones and lacks some. The sample contains about 64,000 clones, more than 70% of which appear only once. This sequence was found in a woman aged 40 to 50 who had recovered from COVID-19. The sample was PBMCs or T cells enriched from blood (not recorded which). This sequence joins TRBV5-1 and TRBJ1-1, with TRBD1 identical over 9 bases. Here the CDR3 reads CASQTGGSNTEAFF. Written as DNA, the CDR3 is TGCGCCAGCCAGACAGGGGGGTCGAACACTGAAGCTTTCTTT.